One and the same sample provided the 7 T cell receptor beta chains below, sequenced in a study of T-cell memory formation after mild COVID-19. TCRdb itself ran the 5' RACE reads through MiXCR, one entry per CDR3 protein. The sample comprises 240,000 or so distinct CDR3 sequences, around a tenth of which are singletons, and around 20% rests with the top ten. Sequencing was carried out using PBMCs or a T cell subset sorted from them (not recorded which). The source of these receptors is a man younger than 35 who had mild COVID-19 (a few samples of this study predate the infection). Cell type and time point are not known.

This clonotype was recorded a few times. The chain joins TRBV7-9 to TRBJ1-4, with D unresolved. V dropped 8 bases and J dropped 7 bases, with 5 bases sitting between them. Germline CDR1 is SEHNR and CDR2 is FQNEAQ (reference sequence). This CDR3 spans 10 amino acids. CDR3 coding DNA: TGTGCCAGCGCTGGTGAAAAACTGTTTTTT. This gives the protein CASAGEKLFF. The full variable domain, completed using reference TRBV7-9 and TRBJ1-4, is DTGVSQNPRHKITKRGQNVTFRCDPISEHNRLYWYRQTLGQGPEFLTYFQNEAQLEKSRLLSDRFSAERPKGSFSTLEIQRTEQGDSAMYLCASAGEKLFFGSGTQLSVL.

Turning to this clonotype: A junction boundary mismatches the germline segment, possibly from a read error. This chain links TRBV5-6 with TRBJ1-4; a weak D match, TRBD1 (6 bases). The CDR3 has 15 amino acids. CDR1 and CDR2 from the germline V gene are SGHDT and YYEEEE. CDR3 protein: CASSLEGQGTEKLFF. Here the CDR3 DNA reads TGTGCCAGCAGCTTGGAGGGCCAGGGGACTGAAAAACTTTTTTTT.

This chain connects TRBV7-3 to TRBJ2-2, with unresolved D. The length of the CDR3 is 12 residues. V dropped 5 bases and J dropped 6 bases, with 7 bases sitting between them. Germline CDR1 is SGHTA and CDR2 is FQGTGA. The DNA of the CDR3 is TGTGCCAGCAGCCCCCATTCCGGGGAGCTGTTTTTT. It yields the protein CASSPHSGELFF.

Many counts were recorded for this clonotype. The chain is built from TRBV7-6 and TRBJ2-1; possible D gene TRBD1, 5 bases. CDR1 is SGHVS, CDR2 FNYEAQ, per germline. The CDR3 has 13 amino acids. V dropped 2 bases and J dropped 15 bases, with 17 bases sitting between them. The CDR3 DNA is TGTGCCAGCAGCTTACAGGACGCCAGGGATCGGTTCTTC. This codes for CASSLQDARDRFF.

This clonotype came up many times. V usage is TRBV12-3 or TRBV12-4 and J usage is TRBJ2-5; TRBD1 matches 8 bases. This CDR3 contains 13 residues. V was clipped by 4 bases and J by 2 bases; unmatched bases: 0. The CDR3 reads CASSWTGQETQYF. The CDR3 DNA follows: TGTGCCAGCAGTTGGACAGGGCAAGAGACCCAGTACTTC.

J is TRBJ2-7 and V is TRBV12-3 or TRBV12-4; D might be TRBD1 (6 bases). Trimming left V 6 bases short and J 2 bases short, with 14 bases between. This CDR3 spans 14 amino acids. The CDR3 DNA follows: TGTGCCAGCAGACTAGGGGGTAATCCCTACGAGCAGTACTTC. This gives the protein CASRLGGNPYEQYF.

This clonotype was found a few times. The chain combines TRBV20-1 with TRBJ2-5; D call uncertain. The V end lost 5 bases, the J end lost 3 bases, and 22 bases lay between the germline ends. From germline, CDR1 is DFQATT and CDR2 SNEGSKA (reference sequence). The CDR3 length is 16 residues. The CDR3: CSAPGGINSAEETQYF. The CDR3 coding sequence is TGCAGTGCTCCCGGTGGGATCAACAGCGCTGAAGAGACCCAGTACTTC.